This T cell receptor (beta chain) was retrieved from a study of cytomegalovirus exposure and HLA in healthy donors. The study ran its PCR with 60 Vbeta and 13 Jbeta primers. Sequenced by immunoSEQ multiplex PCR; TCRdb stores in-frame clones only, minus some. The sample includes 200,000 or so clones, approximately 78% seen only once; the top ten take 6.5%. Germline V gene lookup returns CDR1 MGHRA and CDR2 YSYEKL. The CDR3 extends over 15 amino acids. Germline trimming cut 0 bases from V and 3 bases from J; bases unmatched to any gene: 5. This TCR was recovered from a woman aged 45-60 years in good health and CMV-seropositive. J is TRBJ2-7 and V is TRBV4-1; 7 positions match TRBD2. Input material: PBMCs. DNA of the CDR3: TGCGCCAGCAGCCAAGAGCCGGGAGGAGGCTACGAGCAGTACTTC. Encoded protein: CASSQEPGGGYEQYF.